This entry is about one T cell receptor (beta chain). Its antigen is not known. The data belong to a study of cytomegalovirus exposure and HLA in healthy donors. Study at large: It was reported in a later analysis that the 95 to 150 validation repertoires used the same platform as the approximately 690 first-cohort repertoires. Whole-study results and caveats: The tendency of first-cohort TCR clusters to co-occur in the 120 or so validation repertoires was identified by a subsequent analysis. It was about 180 TCR beta chains that were listed as cytomegalovirus-associated.

The table came from immunoSEQ multiplex PCR; TCRdb's copy has only in-frame clones and leaves some out. Found here are roughly 150,000 clones, around 87% of them singletons; the top ten hold roughly 10%. CDR1 is SGHDN, CDR2 FVKESK, per germline. The CDR3 loop spans 16 amino acids. V lost 1 base and J 3 bases, leaving 13 bases between the germline ends. The chain employs TRBV14 and TRBJ1-3; D possibly corresponds to TRBD1 (5 bases). The sample was PBMCs. The TCR comes from a man between 18 and 29 years old in good health and CMV-seropositive. The CDR3 here is CASSQGRGAGGNTIYF. The DNA for the CDR3 is TGTGCCAGCAGCCAAGGGAGGGGCGCTGGTGGAAACACCATATATTTT.